Listed below are T cell receptor beta chains from one sample, sequenced in a study of CD8 T cells in ankylosing spondylitis. TCRdb reprocessed the 5' RACE reads with MiXCR, giving one entry per CDR3 protein. The sample holds 230,000 or so distinct CDR3 sequences, 18% seen once. Sequencing was done on a sample of blood, either unsorted or a sorted T cell fraction (not recorded which). The receptors come from a male donor with ankylosing spondylitis or in good health (not recorded which). The CDR3 runs from the conserved cysteine through the conserved F or W. A D gene is named only where the DNA matches it firmly. Size values are once, few and many counts, or a class for expanded clones, and some rows have none.

D: .
J: TRBJ2-1
V: TRBV20-1
size: many
DNA: TGCAGTGCTCCGGGACTCCTATACAATGAGCAGTTCTTC
CDR3: CSAPGLLYNEQFF

D: .
J: TRBJ1-5
V: TRBV13
size: few
DNA: TGTGCCAGCAGCTTATCTGGGGAGGTGGATCAGCCCCAGCATTTT
CDR3: CASSLSGEVDQPQHF

D: .
J: TRBJ1-3
V: TRBV10-3
size: .
DNA: TGTGCCATCAGTGATGGGGACTCTGGAAACACCATATATTTT
CDR3: CAISDGDSGNTIYF

D: .
J: TRBJ1-2
V: TRBV4-2
size: many
DNA: TGTGCCAGCAGCCAAGGCAACAGGGTAGCCTATGGCTACACCTTC
CDR3: CASSQGNRVAYGYTF

D: .
J: TRBJ2-4
V: TRBV20-1
size: few
DNA: TGCAGCCCCAAGGGGTTGGACAAAAACATTCAGTACTTC
CDR3: CSPKGLDKNIQYF

D: .
J: TRBJ2-7
V: TRBV5-1
size: .
DNA: TGCGCCAGCAGACGGACTACCTCCTACGAGCAGTACTTC
CDR3: CASRRTTSYEQYF

D: .
J: TRBJ2-7
V: TRBV29-1
size: few
DNA: TGCAGCGTTGAATCTAGGCAAACCTACGAGCAGTACTTC
CDR3: CSVESRQTYEQYF

D: .
J: TRBJ2-1
V: TRBV20-1
size: few
DNA: TGCAGTGCACGACGCATAAATGAGCAGTTCTTC
CDR3: CSARRINEQFF

D: .
J: TRBJ2-5
V: TRBV29-1
size: .
DNA: TGCAGCGTGTGGGGCGAGGCGGTTGCCCAGTACTTC
CDR3: CSVWGEAVAQYF

D: TRBD1
J: TRBJ2-7
V: TRBV27
size: .
DNA: TGTGCCAGCAGTTTAGGGCAGGGGGCACCCTACGAGCAGTACTTC
CDR3: CASSLGQGAPYEQYF

D: .
J: TRBJ2-5
V: TRBV12-3/TRBV12-4
size: .
DNA: TGTGCCAGCAGACAAAACGAAGAGACCCAGTACTTC
CDR3: CASRQNEETQYF

D: .
J: TRBJ1-3
V: TRBV7-9
size: few
DNA: TGTGCCAGCAGCTTACGGCGGGACTCTGGAAACACCATATATTTT
CDR3: CASSLRRDSGNTIYF

D: .
J: TRBJ2-7
V: TRBV5-1
size: few
DNA: TGCGCCAGCACCGGGGACGGTACCTACGAGCAGTACTTC
CDR3: CASTGDGTYEQYF

D: TRBD2
J: TRBJ2-1
V: TRBV4-1
size: many
DNA: TGCGCCAGCAGCCATGCCGGGACTAGCGGACATTACAATGAGCAGTTCTTC
CDR3: CASSHAGTSGHYNEQFF

D: TRBD2
J: TRBJ2-3
V: TRBV20-1
size: .
DNA: TGCAGTGCTAGAGACCTAACCGGGACTAGCACAGACACAGATACGCAGTATTTT
CDR3: CSARDLTGTSTDTDTQYF

D: TRBD2
J: TRBJ2-7
V: TRBV7-7
size: .
DNA: TGTGCTAGCAGCCCCGGGGTTAGCGGGTCTAACTACGAGCAGTACTTC
CDR3: CASSPGVSGSNYEQYF

D: TRBD1
J: TRBJ1-6
V: TRBV20-1
size: few
DNA: TGCAGTGCTGGGCCGACAGGGAATTCACCCCTCCACTTT
CDR3: CSAGPTGNSPLHF

D: .
J: TRBJ1-6
V: TRBV6-5
size: few
DNA: TGTGCCAGCAGTTACACCCCCGGGGGGCAACTTTCACCCCTCCACTTT
CDR3: CASSYTPGGQLSPLHF

D: .
J: TRBJ1-6
V: TRBV4-1
size: .
DNA: TGCGCCAGCAGGGTGGGGGCCGAAGATAATAATTCACCCCTCCACTTT
CDR3: CASRVGAEDNNSPLHF

D: TRBD2
J: TRBJ2-1
V: TRBV28
size: .
DNA: TGTGCCAGCAGTTCGACTAGCCACGGTGAGCAGTTCTTC
CDR3: CASSSTSHGEQFF

D: .
J: TRBJ2-2
V: TRBV4-2
size: .
DNA: TGTGCCACCCAGAACACCGGGGAGCTGTTTTTT
CDR3: CATQNTGELFF

D: .
J: TRBJ2-7
V: TRBV16
size: many
DNA: TGTGCCAGCAGCCAAGGGCGCTACGAGCAGTACTTC
CDR3: CASSQGRYEQYF

D: .
J: TRBJ2-7
V: TRBV6-1
size: .
DNA: TGTGCCAGCCCTAGACATGATTCTTACGAGCAGTACTTC
CDR3: CASPRHDSYEQYF

D: TRBD2
J: TRBJ2-7
V: TRBV20-1
size: .
DNA: TGCAGTGCGGGGGGACTAGAGAGTCACGAGCAGTACTTC
CDR3: CSAGGLESHEQYF

D: .
J: TRBJ2-1
V: TRBV20-1
size: .
DNA: TGCAGTGCTAGAGATTGGCTCGAGAGTGCCTACAATGAGCAGTTCTTC
CDR3: CSARDWLESAYNEQFF

D: .
J: TRBJ2-1
V: TRBV6-5
size: few
DNA: TGTGCCAGCAGTTACGCGGAGGGGGCCTACAATGAGCAGTTCTTC
CDR3: CASSYAEGAYNEQFF

D: .
J: TRBJ2-4
V: TRBV27
size: .
DNA: TGTGCCAGCAGTGAACAACAGGGTGCCAAAAACATTCAGTACTTC
CDR3: CASSEQQGAKNIQYF

D: .
J: TRBJ1-5
V: TRBV25-1
size: few
DNA: TGTGCCAGCAGTGAAGCGGGGTCCAGCAATCAGCCCCAGCATTTT
CDR3: CASSEAGSSNQPQHF

D: .
J: TRBJ2-7
V: TRBV6-5
size: .
DNA: TGTGCCAGCTCTAGTGGGGGTGAAGAGCAGTACTTC
CDR3: CASSSGGEEQYF

D: TRBD2
J: TRBJ2-7
V: TRBV4-1
size: .
DNA: TGCGCCAGCAGCCAAGATCACGGACTAGCGGGCTACGAGCAGTACTTC
CDR3: CASSQDHGLAGYEQYF

D: .
J: TRBJ2-1
V: TRBV7-9
size: .
DNA: TGTGCCAGCAGCCCCGTGGTGGCGAGCTCCTACAATGAGCAGTTCTTC
CDR3: CASSPVVASSYNEQFF

D: TRBD2
J: TRBJ2-7
V: TRBV29-1
size: .
DNA: TGCAGCGTTGTCCCGGCGGGAGCTTACGAGCAGTACTTC
CDR3: CSVVPAGAYEQYF

D: TRBD1
J: TRBJ2-1
V: TRBV29-1
size: few
DNA: TGCAGCGTTGAAGATCTAGGCGAGACAGGGAAGAACTACAATGAGCAGTTCTTC
CDR3: CSVEDLGETGKNYNEQFF

D: .
J: TRBJ1-3
V: TRBV28
size: few
DNA: TGTGCCAGCAGTTACAGGACGGACATCTCTGGAAACACCATATATTTT
CDR3: CASSYRTDISGNTIYF

D: .
J: TRBJ2-3
V: TRBV27
size: few
DNA: TGTGCCAGCCACAGGGGTGGACTAGGGGCAGATACGCAGTATTTT
CDR3: CASHRGGLGADTQYF

D: .
J: TRBJ2-4
V: TRBV12-3/TRBV12-4
size: .
DNA: TGTGCCAGCAGCCCGGGACAACGAAACATTCAGTACTTC
CDR3: CASSPGQRNIQYF

D: TRBD1
J: TRBJ2-5
V: TRBV28
size: few
DNA: TGTGCCAGCAGCACACTCCGGGACAGGGTGGAGACCCAGTACTTC
CDR3: CASSTLRDRVETQYF

D: TRBD2
J: TRBJ2-1
V: TRBV5-1
size: .
DNA: TGCGCCAGCAGCCCCTGGCTAGCGGAAATGAATGAGCAGTTCTTC
CDR3: CASSPWLAEMNEQFF

D: TRBD2
J: TRBJ2-7
V: TRBV11-2
size: few
DNA: TGTGCCAGCAGCCCCCGACTAGCGGACAAATACGAGCAGTACTTC
CDR3: CASSPRLADKYEQYF

D: TRBD1
J: TRBJ2-1
V: TRBV5-5
size: .
DNA: TGTGCCAGCAGCGCAACAGGGGTCAATGAGCAGTTCTTC
CDR3: CASSATGVNEQFF

D: .
J: TRBJ2-7
V: TRBV27
size: many
DNA: TGTGCCAGCAGTTCGGGTGGGACAAACGCCTACGAGCAGTACTTC
CDR3: CASSSGGTNAYEQYF